Below, 30 T cell receptor beta chains from the same sample are listed, as sequenced in a study of neurological immune-mediated disorders. In TCRdb, the 5' RACE reads were re-called with MiXCR into one record per CDR3 protein. Here the sample spans roughly 71,000 distinct CDR3 sequences, almost 4% being singletons. The material sequenced was PBMCs. These receptor sequences come from a man between 25 and 39 years old with multiple sclerosis.

This clonotype was counted many times. The V and J genes are TRBV7-2 and TRBJ2-5; D uncertain. CDR1 and CDR2 from the germline V gene are SGHTA and FQGNSA. CDR3 length: 11 amino acids. Trimming removed 1 base from V and 6 bases from J, with 3 bases in between. Written as DNA, the CDR3 is TGTGCCAGCAGCTTAGGGCAGACCCAGTACTTC. Protein product: CASSLGQTQYF.

This clonotype was seen ten or more times. The genes are TRBV27 and TRBJ1-1; D gene unclear. The CDR3 extends over 15 amino acids. The V and J ends lost 2 bases and 0 bases respectively, with 10 bases between them. CDR1 and CDR2 from the germline V gene are MNHEY and SMNVEV (reference sequence). DNA for the CDR3: TGTGCCAGCAGTTTAAATGGAGGGCTGAACACTGAAGCTTTCTTT. It encodes CASSLNGGLNTEAFF.

This clonotype was observed at least ten times. This chain links TRBV7-2 with TRBJ2-1, with 9 bases that match TRBD2. Per the germline V gene, CDR1 is SGHTA and CDR2 is FQGNSA. This CDR3 comprises 15 residues. V was clipped by 5 bases and J by 2 bases; unmatched bases: 4. CDR3 amino acids: CASSLRTSAYNEQFF. For the CDR3, the DNA is TGTGCCAGCAGCCTCAGGACTAGCGCCTACAATGAGCAGTTCTTC.

This clonotype was recorded at least ten times. The J gene is TRBJ2-1, the V gene TRBV10-3, with D possibly matching TRBD2 (5 bases). Trimming shortened V by 0 bases and J by 10 bases, and 7 bases separated the two germline ends. The germline V gene has CDR1 ENHRY and CDR2 SYGVKD. The CDR3 is 12 residues long. CDR3 in DNA: TGTGCCATCAGTGAGTCGGTAGCGGAGCAGTTCTTC. Amino acid sequence: CAISESVAEQFF.

The table lists this clonotype with many counts. V gene TRBV20-1 combines with J gene TRBJ2-4; no definite D call. CDR1 DFQATT and CDR2 SNEGSKA come from the germline V gene (reference sequence). The CDR3 is made up of 14 amino acids. Deletions cut 0 bases from V and 4 bases from J, with 10 bases between. CDR3 DNA: TGCAGTGCTAGAGATCCCTTGGGAAAAAACATTCAGTACTTC. Translation: CSARDPLGKNIQYF.

This clonotype was observed at least ten times. The chain joins TRBV4-3 to TRBJ2-5, with TRBD2 matching 9 bases. Germline V CDR1 and CDR2: LGHNA, YSLEER. The ends lost 0 bases at V and 1 base at J; junction bases unmatched: 0. The CDR3 is 15 amino acids. The DNA for the CDR3 is TGCGCCAGCAGCCAAGAGCGGGGGGGCCAAGAGACCCAGTACTTC. Translation gives CASSQERGGQETQYF.

At least ten counts were recorded for this clonotype. The junction shows a germline mismatch at one end, possibly a read error. The chain joins TRBV12-3 or TRBV12-4 to TRBJ1-5; the D gene is possibly TRBD1 (5 bases). The CDR3 is made up of 14 amino acids. Written as DNA, the CDR3 is TGTGCCAGCAGCTTGCCGGGGGGAAGCCAGCCCCAGAATTTT. Residues: CASSLPGGSQPQNF.

A word on this clonotype: The junction departs from germline at one end; a sequencing error may be responsible. The chain links TRBV2 to TRBJ1-5; a possible D gene is TRBD1 (5 bases). The length of the CDR3 is 13 residues. Germline loops: CDR1 SNHLY, CDR2 FYNNEI. The CDR3 is CATTAGLNQPQNF. The CDR3 DNA reads as TGTGCCACTACGGCAGGGCTCAATCAGCCCCAGAATTTT.

This clonotype was observed many times. The V gene is TRBV5-8, the J gene TRBJ2-5, with D maybe TRBD1 (6 bases). CDR1 is SGHTS and CDR2 is YDEGEE in the germline V gene. Trimming pared 2 bases from V and 3 bases from J, leaving 11 bases between. CDR3 length: 14 amino acids. In nucleotides, the CDR3 is TGTGCCAGCAGCTTACCGGGACACAAAGAGACCCAGTACTTC. It translates to CASSLPGHKETQYF.

To note about this clonotype: A much larger clone lies one base from this, so it may be a read error. The chain joins TRBV5-1 to TRBJ2-3; D possibly uses TRBD1 or TRBD2 (6 bases each). CDR3 length: 16 amino acids. Germline V lookup: CDR1 SGHRS, CDR2 YFSETQ. V lost 1 base, J lost 2 bases, and 14 bases lay in between. The CDR3 here is CASSLNGGDITDTQYF. CDR3 coding DNA: TGCGCCAGCAGCTTGAATGGCGGGGACATCACAGATACGCAGTATTTT.

This clonotype has ten or more counts. This sequence joins TRBV25-1 and TRBJ1-5; D not resolved. The CDR3 totals 13 residues. Germline V gene data show CDR1 as MGHDK and CDR2 as SYGVNS. Trimming left V 4 bases short and J 3 bases short, with 7 bases between. Here the CDR3 reads CASSASFNQPQHF. The CDR3 nucleotides are TGTGCCAGCAGTGCCAGCTTCAATCAGCCCCAGCATTTT.

A few counts support this clonotype. The J gene is TRBJ2-2, the V gene TRBV5-1; TRBD2 aligns across 14 bases. This CDR3 is 17 amino acids long. Germline CDR1 and CDR2: SGHRS and YFSETQ. Losses at the gene ends were 4 bases for V and 3 bases for J; bases not matched to a gene: 5. This CDR3 reads CASSEGTSGGDTGELFF. The CDR3 nucleotides are TGCGCCAGCAGCGAAGGGACTAGCGGGGGAGACACCGGGGAGCTGTTTTTT.

This clonotype was seen repeatedly, ten times or more. V and J are TRBV5-1 and TRBJ2-4; D is ambiguous. The CDR3 spans 15 residues. Trimming removed 2 bases at V and 14 bases at J, with 23 bases between. The germline V gene has CDR1 SGHRS and CDR2 YFSETQ. The CDR3 sequence: CASSFARLPSRLEYF. Written as DNA, the CDR3 is TGCGCCAGCAGCTTTGCGCGGCTCCCGTCTCGTTTGGAGTACTTC. Variable domain in full (rest from reference TRBV5-1 and TRBJ2-4): KAGVTQTPRYLIKTRGQQVTLSCSPISGHRSVSWYQQTPGQGLQFLFEYFSETQRNKGNFPGRFSGRQFSNSRSEMNVSTLELGDSALYLCASSFARLPSRLEYFGAGTRLSVL.

This clonotype showed up many times. V usage is TRBV6-5 and J usage is TRBJ2-3; 8 bases map to TRBD2. Germline CDR1 is MNHEY and CDR2 is SVGAGI. CDR3 size: 12 residues. J lost 4 bases, V lost 10 bases, and 4 bases had no gene match. The CDR3 spells CATHGGADTQYF. The DNA of the CDR3 is TGTGCCACCCACGGGGGGGCAGATACGCAGTATTTT.

As to this clonotype: A much bigger clone sits one base away, suggesting this may be a read error. This sequence joins TRBV6-5 and TRBJ2-7, with a tentative D call TRBD2 (5 bases). CDR3 size: 15 residues. Per germline, CDR1 MNHEY and CDR2 SVGAGI. The V end lost 6 bases, the J end lost 3 bases, and 18 bases lay between the germline ends. The CDR3, as DNA: TGTGCCAGCAGAAGATTCCGGGAAAGAGACTACGAGCAGTACTTC. Its translation is CASRRFRERDYEQYF.

Ten or more counts support this clonotype. The chain carries TRBV7-8 and TRBJ2-5; the D gene is possibly TRBD2 (6 bases). Germline loops: CDR1 SGHVS, CDR2 FQNEAQ. Trimming took 5 bases from V and 3 from J, leaving 16 bases between them. The CDR3 sequence is 15 residues long. The CDR3 bases are TGTGCCAGCAGCCTCGGGGCGGGGTGGAAAGAGACCCAGTACTTC. Translation: CASSLGAGWKETQYF.

This clonotype was recorded at least ten times. The chain links TRBV20-1 to TRBJ1-4; 8 nucleotides match TRBD1. The CDR3 has 14 residues. V was pared by 2 bases and J by 8 bases, with 7 bases of the junction left unmatched. Germline V lookup: CDR1 DFQATT, CDR2 SNEGSKA (reference sequence). CDR3 amino acids: CSARPGQEKEKLFF. CDR3 in DNA: TGCAGTGCTAGACCGGGACAGGAGAAGGAAAAACTGTTTTTT.

In this sample, this clonotype turned up many times. V and J are TRBV9 and TRBJ2-3, with 12 bases lining up with TRBD2. Germline CDR1 is SGDLS and CDR2 is YYNGEE. V dropped 2 bases and J dropped 11; count of bases not matched to a gene: 12. The CDR3 is made up of 16 amino acids. The CDR3 DNA follows: TGTGCCAGCAGCGTCAGGACTAGCGGGGAGGACGACAGGCAGTATTTT. Translation: CASSVRTSGEDDRQYF.

At least ten counts were recorded for this clonotype. The J gene is TRBJ2-3, the V gene TRBV20-1; possibly TRBD2 for D (6 bases). V gave up 2 bases and J gave up 4 bases, with 19 bases separating them. Germline V gene data show CDR1 as DFQATT and CDR2 as SNEGSKA (reference sequence). This CDR3 region has 16 residues. CDR3 amino acids: CSARLQLGGVSDTQYF. Here the CDR3 DNA reads TGCAGTGCTAGACTTCAACTAGGCGGGGTTTCAGATACGCAGTATTTT.

This clonotype was detected ten times or more. The J gene is TRBJ2-3, the V gene TRBV7-2; 7 positions match TRBD2. Per germline, CDR1 SGHTA and CDR2 FQGNSA. This CDR3 contains 15 residues. The ends lost 1 base at V and 2 bases at J; junction bases unmatched: 3. The CDR3 DNA sequence: TGTGCCAGCAGCTTAGACGGGGGGACCACAGATACGCAGTATTTT. Residues: CASSLDGGTTDTQYF.

The chain carries TRBV10-2 and TRBJ1-1; tentatively, D is TRBD1 (5 bases). This CDR3 comprises 13 residues. Trimming took off 7 bases at V and 0 bases at J, with 9 bases between the two ends. Germline loops: CDR1 WSHSY, CDR2 SAAADI. DNA for the CDR3: TGCGCCAGCACCACCAGGGTGAACACTGAAGCTTTCTTT. It encodes CASTTRVNTEAFF.

This clonotype was seen a handful of times. The rearrangement uses TRBV19 and TRBJ1-4, with 9 positions matching TRBD1. J was trimmed by 7 bases and V by 8 bases; bases with no gene match: 8. Germline loops: CDR1 LNHDA, CDR2 SQIVND (reference sequence). The CDR3 extends over 14 amino acids. The CDR3 sequence: CASAQDRGGEKLFF. For the CDR3, the DNA is TGTGCCAGTGCGCAGGACAGGGGAGGTGAAAAACTGTTTTTT.

This clonotype appeared many times. J is TRBJ2-7 and V is TRBV12-3 or TRBV12-4; 7 positions match TRBD2. V shed 2 bases, J shed 7 bases, and the junction held 8 bases outside the gene matches. This CDR3 is built from 14 residues. Written as DNA, the CDR3 is TGTGCCAGCAGTTTAACTTCGGGGGGAGGGGAGCAGTACTTC. It translates to CASSLTSGGGEQYF.

In its sample, this clonotype was seen many times. This chain links TRBV9 with TRBJ1-1, with D uncertain. The germline V gene has CDR1 SGDLS and CDR2 YYNGEE. The germline V and J ends were trimmed by 2 bases and 1 base, with 12 bases remaining between them. The CDR3 is 15 residues long. Written as DNA, the CDR3 is TGTGCCAGCAGCGTTCGGGGAGGGCAGAACACTGAAGCTTTCTTT. Protein: CASSVRGGQNTEAFF.

This clonotype was detected many times. The genes are TRBV29-1 and TRBJ1-4; no definite D call. Germline V lookup: CDR1 SQVTM, CDR2 ANQGSEA. This CDR3 is 12 amino acids long. V was cut by 5 bases and J by 8 bases, with 12 bases left in between. This CDR3 reads CSVRVEGEKLFF. Written as DNA, the CDR3 is TGCAGCGTTAGGGTCGAAGGGGAAAAACTGTTTTTT.

This clonotype was observed at least ten times. The chain carries TRBV25-1 and TRBJ2-7, with a tentative D call TRBD1 (6 bases). CDR1 MGHDK and CDR2 SYGVNS come from the germline V gene. The CDR3 sequence is 13 residues long. V lost 4 bases and J lost 5, with 12 bases in between. As DNA, the CDR3 is TGTGCCAGCAGTGTCAGGGGTTTCCACGAGCAGTACTTC. Its translation is CASSVRGFHEQYF.

This clonotype was counted many times. CDR3 nucleotides: TGTGCCAGCAGCTTAGATCGGAGGCTATTTACCGGGGAGCTGTTTTTT. Amino acid sequence: CASSLDRRLFTGELFF. J is TRBJ2-2 and V is TRBV7-8; a weak D match, TRBD2 (5 bases). The V end lost 1 base, the J end lost 5 bases, and 14 bases lay between the germline ends. The CDR3 is 16 amino acids. Germline loops: CDR1 SGHVS, CDR2 FQNEAQ.

This clonotype came up many times. The genes are TRBV20-1 and TRBJ1-2; D is possibly TRBD1 (5 bases). The germline V gene encodes CDR1 DFQATT and CDR2 SNEGSKA (reference sequence). The CDR3 length is 13 residues. The V and J ends lost 3 bases and 4 bases respectively, with 12 bases between them. The CDR3 DNA reads TGCAGTGCTAGGTCCGGGGCCTTCTATGGCTACACCTTC. Protein product: CSARSGAFYGYTF.

This clonotype was detected only a few times. The gene calls are TRBV5-1 and TRBJ1-6, with a possible D match to TRBD1 (5 bases). Germline V gene lookup returns CDR1 SGHRS and CDR2 YFSETQ. This CDR3 has 13 residues. V shed 5 bases and J shed 6 bases, with 9 bases lying between them. CDR3 sequence reads: CASRLQGNSPLHF. CDR3 DNA: TGCGCCAGCAGGTTGCAGGGTAATTCACCCCTCCACTTT.

This clonotype was seen at least ten times. V gene TRBV12-5 combines with J gene TRBJ2-5; D is uncertain. The V end lost 2 bases, the J end lost 7 bases, and 5 bases lay between the germline ends. The CDR3 is 11 amino acids. CDR1 and CDR2 from the germline V gene are LGHNT and FRNRAP. The CDR3 bases are TGTGCTAGTGGTTTGTCTGCGACCCAGTACTTC. It codes for CASGLSATQYF.